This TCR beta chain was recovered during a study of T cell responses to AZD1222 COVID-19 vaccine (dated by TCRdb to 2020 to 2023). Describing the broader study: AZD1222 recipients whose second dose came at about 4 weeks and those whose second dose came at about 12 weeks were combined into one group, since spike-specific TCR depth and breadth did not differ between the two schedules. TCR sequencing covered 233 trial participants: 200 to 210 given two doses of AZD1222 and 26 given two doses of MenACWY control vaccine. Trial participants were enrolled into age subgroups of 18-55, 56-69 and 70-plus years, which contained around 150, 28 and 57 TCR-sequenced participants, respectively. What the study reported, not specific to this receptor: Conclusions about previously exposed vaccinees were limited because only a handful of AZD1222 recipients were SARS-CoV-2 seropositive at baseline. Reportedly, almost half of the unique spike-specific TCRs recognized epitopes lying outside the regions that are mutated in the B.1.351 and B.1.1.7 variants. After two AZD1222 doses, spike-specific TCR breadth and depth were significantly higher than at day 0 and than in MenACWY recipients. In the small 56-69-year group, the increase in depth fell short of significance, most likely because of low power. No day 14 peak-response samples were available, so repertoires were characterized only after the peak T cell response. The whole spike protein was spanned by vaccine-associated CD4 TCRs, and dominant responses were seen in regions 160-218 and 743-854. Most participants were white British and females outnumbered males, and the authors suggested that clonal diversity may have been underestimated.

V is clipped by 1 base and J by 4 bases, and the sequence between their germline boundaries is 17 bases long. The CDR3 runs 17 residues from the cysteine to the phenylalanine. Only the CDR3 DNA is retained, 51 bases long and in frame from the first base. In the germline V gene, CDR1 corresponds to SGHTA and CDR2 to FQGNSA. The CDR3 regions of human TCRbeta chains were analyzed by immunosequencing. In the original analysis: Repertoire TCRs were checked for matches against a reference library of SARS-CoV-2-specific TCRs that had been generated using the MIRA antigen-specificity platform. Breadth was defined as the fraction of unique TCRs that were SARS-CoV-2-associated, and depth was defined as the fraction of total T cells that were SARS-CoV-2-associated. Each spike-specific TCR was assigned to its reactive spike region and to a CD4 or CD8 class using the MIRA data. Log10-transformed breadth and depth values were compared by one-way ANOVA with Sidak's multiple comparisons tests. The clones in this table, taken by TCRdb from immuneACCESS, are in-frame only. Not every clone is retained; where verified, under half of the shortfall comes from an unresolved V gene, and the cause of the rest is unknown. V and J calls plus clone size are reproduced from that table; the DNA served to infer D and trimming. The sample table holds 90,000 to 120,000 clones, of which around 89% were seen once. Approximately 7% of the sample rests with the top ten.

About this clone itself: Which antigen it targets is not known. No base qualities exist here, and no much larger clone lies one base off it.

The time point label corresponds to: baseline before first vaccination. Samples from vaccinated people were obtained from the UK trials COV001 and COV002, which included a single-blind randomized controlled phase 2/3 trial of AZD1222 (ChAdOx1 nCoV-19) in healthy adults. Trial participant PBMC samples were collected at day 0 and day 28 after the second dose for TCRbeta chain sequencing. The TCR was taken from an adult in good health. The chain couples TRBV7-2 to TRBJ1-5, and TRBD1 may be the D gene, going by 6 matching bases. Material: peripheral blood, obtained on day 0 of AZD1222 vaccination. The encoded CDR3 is CASSLGAPQGRNQPQHF. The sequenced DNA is TGTGCCAGCAGCTTAGGAGCACCCCAGGGGCGGAATCAGCCCCAGCATTTT.